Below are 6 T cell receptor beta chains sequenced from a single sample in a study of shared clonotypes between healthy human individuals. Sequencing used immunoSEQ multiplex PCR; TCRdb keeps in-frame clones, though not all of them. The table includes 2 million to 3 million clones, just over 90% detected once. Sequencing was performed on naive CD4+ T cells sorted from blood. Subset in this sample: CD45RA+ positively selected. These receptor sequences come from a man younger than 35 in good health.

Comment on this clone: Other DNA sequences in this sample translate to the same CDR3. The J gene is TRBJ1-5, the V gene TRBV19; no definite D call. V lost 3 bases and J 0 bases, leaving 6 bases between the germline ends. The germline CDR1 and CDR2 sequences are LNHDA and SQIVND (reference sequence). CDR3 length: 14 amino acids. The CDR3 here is CASSISGSNQPQHF. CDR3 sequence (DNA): TGTGCCAGTAGTATTTCGGGTAGCAATCAGCCCCAGCATTTT.

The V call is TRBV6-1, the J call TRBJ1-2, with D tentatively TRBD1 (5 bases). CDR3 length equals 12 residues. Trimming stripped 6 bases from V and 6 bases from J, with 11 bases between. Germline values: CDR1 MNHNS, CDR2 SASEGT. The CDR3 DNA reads TGTGCCAGCAGGATGGACACGGATGGCTACACCTTC. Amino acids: CASRMDTDGYTF.

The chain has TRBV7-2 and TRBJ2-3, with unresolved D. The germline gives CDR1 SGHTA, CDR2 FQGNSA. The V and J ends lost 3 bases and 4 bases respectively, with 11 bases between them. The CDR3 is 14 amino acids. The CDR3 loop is CASSFGTFPDTQYF. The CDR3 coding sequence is TGTGCCAGCAGCTTTGGTACTTTCCCAGATACGCAGTATTTT.

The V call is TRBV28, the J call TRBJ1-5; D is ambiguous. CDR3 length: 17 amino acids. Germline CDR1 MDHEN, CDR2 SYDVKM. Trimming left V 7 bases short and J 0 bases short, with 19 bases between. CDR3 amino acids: CASILTLYKSSNQPQHF. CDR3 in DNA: TGTGCCAGCATCCTAACCCTTTACAAGTCTAGCAATCAGCCCCAGCATTTT.

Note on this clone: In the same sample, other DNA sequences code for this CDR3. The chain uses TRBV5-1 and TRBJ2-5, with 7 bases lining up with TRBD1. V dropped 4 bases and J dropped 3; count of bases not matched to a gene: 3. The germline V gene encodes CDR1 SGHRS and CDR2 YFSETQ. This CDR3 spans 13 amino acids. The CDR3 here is CASSPTGKETQYF. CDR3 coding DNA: TGCGCCAGCAGCCCGACAGGGAAAGAGACCCAGTACTTC.

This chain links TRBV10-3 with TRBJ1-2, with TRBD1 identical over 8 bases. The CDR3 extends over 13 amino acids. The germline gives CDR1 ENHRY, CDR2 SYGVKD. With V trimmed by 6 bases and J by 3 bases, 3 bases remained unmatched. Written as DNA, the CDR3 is TGTGCCATCAGGGACAGGGTGGACTATGGCTACACCTTC. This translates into CAIRDRVDYGYTF.